This TCR beta chain was obtained from a study of cytomegalovirus exposure and HLA in healthy donors. Study conclusions and caveats: Some highly shared sequence variants likely arose as a pipeline artifact. Across donors, sequencing depth was assumed by presence/absence analyses to be roughly uniform.

Concerning this clone: Antigen: not known.

PCR primers comprised 60 Vbeta and 13 Jbeta primers. Repertoires were generated with immunoSEQ multiplex PCR, while TCRdb's copy carries only in-frame clones and drops some. The sample consists of some 150,000 clones, around 80% of them appearing once. The CDR3 is 14 residues long. The germline V gene has CDR1 LNHDA and CDR2 SQIVND (reference sequence). With 3 bases removed from V and 0 bases from J, the gap between germline ends came to 9 bases. The TCR sequence derives from a man aged 18 to 30 in good health and CMV-seropositive. The rearrangement links TRBV19 to TRBJ2-7; no clear D. Sequenced: PBMCs. CDR3 in amino acids: CASSITVSSYEQYF. CDR3 DNA: TGTGCCAGTAGTATCACTGTGAGCTCCTACGAGCAGTACTTC. Variable domain in full (rest from reference TRBV19 and TRBJ2-7): DGGITQSPKYLFRKEGQNVTLSCEQNLNHDAMYWYRQDPGQGLRLIYYSQIVNDFQKGDIAEGYSVSREKKESFPLTVTSAQKNPTAFYLCASSITVSSYEQYFGPGTRLTVT.